This T cell receptor beta chain was identified during a study of blood T cell repertoires in COVID-19. Study-wide context: Spain, Italy and the United States supplied samples that represented acute and convalescent COVID-19. PBMCs, B-cell-depleted T cells, or T cells provided the cDNA or gDNA that made up the material.

Authors' methods: The authors estimated nucleated cell counts from reference gene primer amplification. Profiled with immunoSEQ multiplex PCR; TCRdb holds only in-frame clones, not every one. V and J calls and clone size are given by that table; D and trimming were obtained from the DNA. The data show about 150,000 clones, with around 85% seen just once and 0.55% to 0.75% held by the top ten. V lost 5 bases to trimming and J lost 0 bases, with 18 bases between them. CDR1 SGDLS and CDR2 YYNGEE come from the germline V gene. The CDR3 spans 16 residues. Those enrolled in Seattle joined during active infection and were followed longitudinally afterward.

The clonotype comes from a man between 60 and 75 years old with COVID-19, enrolled during active disease. The chain couples TRBV9 to TRBJ2-7; the D gene is possibly TRBD2 (5 bases). The specimen sequenced was peripheral blood. DNA for the CDR3: TGTGCCAGCAGTCACCCAGGAGGTACTGCCTCCTACGAGCAGTACTTC. Residues: CASSHPGGTASYEQYF.